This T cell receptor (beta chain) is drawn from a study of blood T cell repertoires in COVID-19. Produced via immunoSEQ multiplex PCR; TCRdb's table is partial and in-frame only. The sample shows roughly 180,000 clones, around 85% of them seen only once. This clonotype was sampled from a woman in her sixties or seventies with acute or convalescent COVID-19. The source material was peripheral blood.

CDR3: CASSRPRTVNTGELFF. CDR3 bases: TGTGCCAGCAGTCGTCCCCGGACAGTGAACACCGGGGAGCTGTTTTTT. The chain links TRBV27 to TRBJ2-2; D possibly corresponds to TRBD1 (6 bases). V shed 5 bases and J shed 1 base, with 14 bases lying between them. The germline gives CDR1 MNHEY, CDR2 SMNVEV (reference sequence). The CDR3 is 16 amino acids.